This T cell receptor beta chain was identified in a study of T cells in Graves' hyperthyroidism and ophthalmopathy. CDR3 size: 13 residues. Germline CDR1 reads DFQATT; CDR2 reads SNEGSKA (reference sequence). V dropped 7 bases and J dropped 0; count of bases not matched to a gene: 2. Patients were excluded for uncontrolled infection, other autoimmune disease, pregnancy or lactation. Thyroid ultrasound, orbital computed tomography, clinical symptoms, and serum thyroxine and TRAb underpinned diagnoses. There are many counts of this clonotype. RNA transcripts gave rise to amplified TCR beta CDR3 regions. HTBI primers drove first-round RT-PCR of the TCR CDR3. MiXCR was run by TCRdb on the multiplex PCR reads, yielding one entry per CDR3 protein. The data show some 650,000 distinct CDR3 sequences, approximately 15% seen once.

The receptor comes from a woman aged 40 to 50 with Graves' ophthalmopathy. Sequenced material: blood. The V and J genes are TRBV20-1 and TRBJ2-3, with 9 bases identical to TRBD2. CDR3 nucleotides: TGCAGTGGTCTAGCGGGAAGCACAGATACGCAGTATTTT. Its protein product is CSGLAGSTDTQYF.